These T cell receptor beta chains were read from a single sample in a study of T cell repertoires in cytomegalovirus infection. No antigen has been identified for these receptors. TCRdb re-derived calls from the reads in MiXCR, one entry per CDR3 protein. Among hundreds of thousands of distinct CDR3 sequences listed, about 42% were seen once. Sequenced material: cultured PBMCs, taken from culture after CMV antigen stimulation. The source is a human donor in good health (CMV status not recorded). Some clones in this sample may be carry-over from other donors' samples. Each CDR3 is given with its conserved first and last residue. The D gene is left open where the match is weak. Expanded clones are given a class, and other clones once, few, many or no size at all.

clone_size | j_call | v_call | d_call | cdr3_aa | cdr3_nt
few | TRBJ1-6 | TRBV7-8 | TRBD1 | CASSHRQGTSGSPLHF | TGTGCCAGCAGCCATCGACAGGGAACGAGCGGTTCACCCCTCCACTTT
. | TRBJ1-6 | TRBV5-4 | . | CASSLDGGSLAAPLHF | TGTGCCAGCAGCTTGGACGGGGGTTCACTGGCGGCACCCCTCCACTTT
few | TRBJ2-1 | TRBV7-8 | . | CASSRRSVYNEQFF | TGTGCCAGCAGCCGACGGTCAGTATACAATGAGCAGTTCTTC
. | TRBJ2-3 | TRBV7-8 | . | CASRFDTERTDTQYF | TGTGCCAGCAGGTTCGACACGGAGCGTACAGATACGCAGTATTTT
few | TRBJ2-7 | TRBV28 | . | CASSLWGPEQYF | TGTGCCAGCAGTTTATGGGGCCCCGAGCAGTACTTC
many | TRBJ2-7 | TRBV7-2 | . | CASSLAPLYSYEQYF | TGTGCCAGCAGCTTAGCGCCGCTCTATTCCTACGAGCAGTACTTC
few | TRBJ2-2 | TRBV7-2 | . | CASSLASGFTGELFF | TGTGCCAGCAGCTTAGCCAGCGGATTCACCGGGGAGCTGTTTTTT
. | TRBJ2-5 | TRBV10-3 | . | CAINAGAREPETQYF | TGTGCCATCAACGCCGGCGCCAGGGAGCCCGAGACCCAGTACTTC
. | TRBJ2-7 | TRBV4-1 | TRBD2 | CASSQALRSTSGPGYEQYF | TGCGCCAGCAGCCAGGCGCTACGATCGACTAGCGGGCCTGGCTACGAGCAGTACTTC
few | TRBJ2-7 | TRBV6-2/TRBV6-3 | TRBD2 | CASRPSGTLYEQYF | TGTGCCAGCAGACCCAGCGGGACCCTCTACGAGCAGTACTTC
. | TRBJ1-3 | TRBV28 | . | CASKDSSGNTIYF | TGTGCCAGCAAAGACAGCTCTGGAAACACCATATATTTT
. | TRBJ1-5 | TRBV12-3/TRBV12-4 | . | CASSPRTAGNQPQHF | TGTGCCAGCAGTCCTCGGACGGCCGGCAATCAGCCCCAGCATTTT
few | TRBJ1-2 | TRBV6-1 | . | CASRVQGSRHYGYTF | TGTGCCAGCAGAGTACAGGGCAGTCGGCACTATGGCTACACCTTC
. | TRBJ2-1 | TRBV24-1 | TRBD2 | CATSAPGLAGNEQFF | TGTGCCACCTCGGCACCGGGACTAGCTGGGAATGAGCAGTTCTTC
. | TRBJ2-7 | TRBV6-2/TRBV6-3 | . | CASRRLRLASDYEQYF | TGTGCCAGCAGAAGGCTCCGGCTAGCGTCCGATTACGAGCAGTACTTC
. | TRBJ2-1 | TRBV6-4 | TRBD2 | CASTKPPQRGDNEQFF | TGTGCCAGCACCAAACCACCCCAGCGGGGCGACAATGAGCAGTTCTTC
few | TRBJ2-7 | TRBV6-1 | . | CASSGGLFPYEQYF | TGTGCCAGCAGTGGAGGACTCTTTCCCTACGAGCAGTACTTC
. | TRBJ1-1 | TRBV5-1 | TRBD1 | CASSFGGQGGTEAFF | TGCGCCAGCAGCTTCGGGGGACAGGGGGGGACTGAAGCTTTCTTT
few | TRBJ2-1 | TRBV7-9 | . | CASSSASRGIRFPSYNEQFF | TGTGCCAGCAGCTCGGCTTCCAGGGGTATAAGGTTTCCATCCTACAATGAGCAGTTCTTC
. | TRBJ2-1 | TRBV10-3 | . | CASLGGVRYNEQFF | TGTGCCAGCCTGGGCGGGGTCCGTTACAATGAGCAGTTCTTC
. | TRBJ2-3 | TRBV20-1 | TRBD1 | CSADRDRGDTQYF | TGCAGTGCGGACCGGGACAGGGGAGATACGCAGTATTTT
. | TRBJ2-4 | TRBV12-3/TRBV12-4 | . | CASMGARQDIQYF | TGTGCCAGCATGGGAGCCCGCCAGGACATTCAGTACTTC
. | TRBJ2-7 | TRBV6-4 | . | CASSSGPGSYEQYF | TGTGCCAGCAGCAGCGGGCCTGGTTCCTACGAGCAGTACTTC
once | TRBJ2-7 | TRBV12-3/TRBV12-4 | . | CASSLGYSSYEQYF | TGTGCCAGCAGTTTAGGTTACAGCTCCTACGAGCAGTACTTC
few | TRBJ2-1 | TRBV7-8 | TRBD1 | CASSSSGTAYNEQFF | TGTGCCAGCAGCTCCTCCGGGACAGCTTACAATGAGCAGTTCTTC
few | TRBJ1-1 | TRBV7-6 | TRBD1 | CASSFPGQGAGEAFF | TGTGCCAGCAGCTTCCCGGGACAGGGGGCTGGTGAAGCTTTCTTT
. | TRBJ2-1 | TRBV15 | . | CATSGGGNEQFF | TGTGCCACCAGCGGAGGGGGCAATGAGCAGTTCTTC
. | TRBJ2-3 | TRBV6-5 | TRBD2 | CASSYSNPTLAGGFADTQYF | TGTGCCAGCAGTTACTCAAACCCCACGCTAGCGGGAGGCTTTGCAGATACGCAGTATTTT
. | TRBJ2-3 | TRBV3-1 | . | CASSPLVSASTDTQYF | TGTGCCAGCAGCCCTCTAGTCTCTGCAAGCACAGATACGCAGTATTTT
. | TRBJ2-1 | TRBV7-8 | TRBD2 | CASSLIGLGPNEQFF | TGTGCCAGCAGCTTAATAGGACTAGGCCCCAATGAGCAGTTCTTC
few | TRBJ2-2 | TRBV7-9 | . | CASSLLRVTGELFF | TGTGCCAGCAGCTTATTAAGAGTCACCGGGGAGCTGTTTTTT
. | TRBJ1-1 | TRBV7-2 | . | CASSLEFPPNTEAFF | TGTGCCAGCAGCTTAGAGTTCCCCCCGAACACTGAAGCTTTCTTT
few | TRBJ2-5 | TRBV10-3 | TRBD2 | CAISASGRWETQYF | TGTGCCATCAGTGCAAGCGGGAGGTGGGAGACCCAGTACTTC
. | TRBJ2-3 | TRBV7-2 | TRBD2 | CASRFSGTDTQYF | TGTGCCAGCCGATTTAGCGGGACAGATACGCAGTATTTT
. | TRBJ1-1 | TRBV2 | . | CASSEDREDTEAFF | TGTGCCAGCAGTGAAGACAGGGAGGACACTGAAGCTTTCTTT
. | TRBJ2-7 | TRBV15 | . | CATSPPGTSGEQYF | TGTGCCACCAGCCCCCCCGGGACTTCAGGGGAGCAGTACTTC
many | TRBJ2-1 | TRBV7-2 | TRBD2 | CASSLGLASNNEQFF | TGTGCCAGCAGCTTGGGACTAGCTTCCAACAATGAGCAGTTCTTC
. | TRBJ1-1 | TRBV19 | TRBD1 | CASSGGQGFVTEAFF | TGTGCCAGTAGTGGAGGACAGGGGTTTGTCACTGAAGCTTTCTTT
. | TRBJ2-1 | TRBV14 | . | CASSQARTPYNEQFF | TGTGCCAGCAGCCAAGCCAGGACTCCATACAATGAGCAGTTCTTC
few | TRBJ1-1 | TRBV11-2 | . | CASSPMGGGTEAFF | TGTGCCAGCAGCCCTATGGGGGGTGGGACTGAAGCTTTCTTT
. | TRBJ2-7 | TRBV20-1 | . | CSGKRDTNSYEQYF | TGCAGTGGTAAACGGGACACGAACTCCTACGAGCAGTACTTC